This paragraph covers one T cell receptor (beta chain) sequence. The antigen remains unidentified. This entry comes from a study of CXCR3-negative and CXCR3-positive naive CD8 T cells. Overall study findings and caveats: CXCR3-positive naive cells had more hydrophobic TRB CDR3s than CXCR3-negative naive cells. Fresh PBMCs served for most assays, and CXCR3 expression fell partially after cryopreservation.

Carrying UMI labels, the TRB cDNA libraries were prepared through 5' RACE. TCRdb re-called the 5' RACE reads; one entry per CDR3 protein, DNA not given. This sample carries tens of thousands of distinct CDR3 sequences, with less than 0.85% going to the ten biggest clones. Germline V CDR1 and CDR2: SNHLY, FYNNEI. This CDR3 spans 16 amino acids. The J gene is TRBJ2-1, the V gene TRBV2; absent DNA, TCRdb's TRBD2 call cannot be checked. The clonotype originates from a human donor in good health. Some clones in this sample may be carry-over from other donors' samples. The sample consisted of naive CXCR3+ CD8+ T cells from blood. Subset of the sample: CD45RO-CCR7+CD27+CD95- naive CD8+ T cells expressing CXCR3 (TNR3+). This CDR3 reads CASNALRGGSYNEQFF.